The 20 T cell receptor beta chains given below trace back to one sample, sequenced in a study of blood T cell repertoires in COVID-19. This table comes from immunoSEQ multiplex PCR, and its TCRdb copy is limited to in-frame clones, with some not included. The sample has hundreds of thousands of clones, roughly 88% seen once. The sample taken for sequencing was peripheral blood. Receptors originate from a woman in her forties or fifties with active or convalescent COVID-19.

J is TRBJ1-1 and V is TRBV5-4; TRBD1 matches 10 bases. The CDR3 length is 16 residues. The trim removed 3 bases at V and 10 bases at J, leaving 15 bases unmatched. Germline CDR1 SGHNT, CDR2 YYREEE (reference sequence). CDR3 loop: CASSSARGQGPAGAFF. The CDR3 DNA reads TGTGCCAGCAGCTCGGCTAGGGGACAGGGGCCGGCCGGAGCTTTCTTT. Full variable domain (outside the CDR3, taken from reference TRBV5-4 and TRBJ1-1): ETGVTQSPTHLIKTRGQQVTLRCSSQSGHNTVSWYQQALGQGPQFIFQYYREEENGRGNFPPRFSGLQFPNYSSELNVNALELDDSALYLCASSSARGQGPAGAFFGQGTRLTVV.

The rearrangement uses TRBV7-2 and TRBJ1-5, with D uncertain. CDR1 is SGHTA, CDR2 FQGNSA, per germline. The CDR3 is made up of 13 amino acids. The V gene lost 3 bases and the J gene lost 8 bases, with 11 bases spanning the gap. CDR3 sequence reads: CASSFGGGKPQHF. The CDR3 DNA follows: TGTGCCAGCAGCTTTGGCGGCGGTAAGCCCCAGCATTTT.

V is TRBV30 and J is TRBJ1-2; D is undetermined. CDR3 length equals 15 residues. Between the trimmed V and J ends, which lost 4 bases and 0 bases, there was a span of 15 bases. CDR1 and CDR2 (germline): GTSNPN, SVGIG (reference sequence). The CDR3 DNA is TGTGCCTGGACAGTTTGGAGAGAGTCTAACTATGGCTACACCTTC. Translation gives CAWTVWRESNYGYTF.

The V call is TRBV11-1, the J call TRBJ2-3, with D unclear. CDR1 and CDR2 (germline): SGHAT, FQDESV (reference sequence). CDR3 length: 13 residues. With 5 bases removed from V and 1 base from J, the gap between germline ends came to 7 bases. The DNA of the CDR3 is TGTGCCAGCAGCCTCCCGGGCACAGATACGCAGTATTTT. Its protein is CASSLPGTDTQYF.

The V call is TRBV5-1, the J call TRBJ1-3; D is undetermined. V was shortened by 2 bases and J by 1 base, with 10 bases between the two germline ends. CDR3 length equals 15 residues. Germline V gene lookup returns CDR1 SGHRS and CDR2 YFSETQ. This CDR3 reads CASSLSGLSGNTIYF. The CDR3, as DNA: TGCGCCAGCAGCTTATCCGGGTTATCTGGAAACACCATATATTTT. Based on the CDR3 plus reference TRBV5-1 and TRBJ1-3, the full variable domain is KAGVTQTPRYLIKTRGQQVTLSCSPISGHRSVSWYQQTPGQGLQFLFEYFSETQRNKGNFPGRFSGRQFSNSRSEMNVSTLELGDSALYLCASSLSGLSGNTIYFGEGSWLTVV.

This clone turned up a few times. V usage is TRBV11-2 and J usage is TRBJ2-1, with D possibly matching TRBD2 (7 bases). V shed 5 bases and J shed 0 bases, with 14 bases lying between them. Germline V gene lookup returns CDR1 SGHAT and CDR2 FQNNGV. The CDR3 is made up of 16 amino acids. CDR3 coding DNA: TGTGCCAGCAGCCCAGAAGGGGGGGGCTCCTACAATGAGCAGTTCTTC. Translated, it gives CASSPEGGGSYNEQFF.

The table lists this clone with a few counts. This rearrangement joins TRBV10-3 to TRBJ1-5; TRBD1 might be the D (5 bases). This CDR3 is built from 14 residues. Germline CDR1 ENHRY, CDR2 SYGVKD. Trimming took 5 bases from V and 7 from J, leaving 15 bases between them. This chain's CDR3 is CAISRATGGQPQHF. The CDR3 nucleotides are TGTGCCATCAGTAGGGCGACGGGGGGACAGCCCCAGCATTTT.

The chain combines TRBV18 with TRBJ2-5; 8 bases match TRBD1. The CDR3 is made up of 16 amino acids. V shed 6 bases and J 2 bases; nucleotides not matched to a gene: 11. The germline gives CDR1 KGHSH, CDR2 LQKENI. The DNA of the CDR3 is TGTGCCAGCTCCCCCAGGACAGGGATAGAGCAAGAGACCCAGTACTTC. Amino acids: CASSPRTGIEQETQYF.

The chain has TRBV15 and TRBJ1-4; tentative D call: TRBD1 (5 bases). This CDR3 has 14 amino acids. The germline V gene encodes CDR1 LNHNV and CDR2 YYDKDF (reference sequence). The germline V and J ends were trimmed by 3 bases and 14 bases, with 19 bases remaining between them. The chain's CDR3 is CATSRYRGREGLFF. The DNA of the CDR3 is TGTGCCACCAGCAGGTATAGGGGTAGAGAAGGGCTGTTTTTT.

V and J are TRBV5-1 and TRBJ2-5; TRBD2 is a possible D gene (5 bases). From germline, CDR1 is SGHRS and CDR2 YFSETQ. The CDR3 totals 15 residues. The V gene lost 3 bases and the J gene lost 3 bases, with 15 bases spanning the gap. The CDR3 region has the DNA TGCGCCAGCAGCTACGGCCCGGGGTTGGAAGAGACCCAGTACTTC. Translating gives CASSYGPGLEETQYF.

This clone was counted between two and nine times. V and J are TRBV27 and TRBJ1-1; D gene uncertain. The ends were cut back, 5 bases at V and 2 bases at J, with 12 bases in the middle. From germline, CDR1 is MNHEY and CDR2 SMNVEV (reference sequence). The CDR3 runs to 14 residues. The CDR3 DNA follows: TGTGCCAGCAGTACAACAGCAACAAACACTGAAGCTTTCTTT. It specifies CASSTTATNTEAFF.

The genes are TRBV19 and TRBJ1-1, with a possible D match to TRBD1 (5 bases). V gave up 0 bases and J gave up 0 bases, with 11 bases separating them. This CDR3 region has 16 residues. Germline CDR1 LNHDA, CDR2 SQIVND (reference sequence). CDR3 protein: CASSIDLGGLNTEAFF. The CDR3 DNA sequence: TGTGCCAGTAGTATAGACCTGGGGGGACTGAACACTGAAGCTTTCTTT.

The chain uses TRBV4-1 and TRBJ2-7; D perhaps matches TRBD1 (5 bases). The CDR3 consists of 18 residues. Germline V CDR1 and CDR2: MGHRA, YSYEKL. The V and J ends lost 3 bases and 3 bases respectively, with 24 bases between them. The CDR3 is CASSQLLDLRQINYEQYF. CDR3 in DNA: TGCGCCAGCAGCCAGCTACTGGATCTTAGACAGATAAACTACGAGCAGTACTTC.

The chain joins TRBV7-6 to TRBJ1-1, with a weak D call TRBD1 (6 bases). With 1 base removed from V and 8 bases from J, the gap between germline ends came to 8 bases. CDR1 is SGHVS, CDR2 FNYEAQ, per germline. The length of the CDR3 is 12 residues. The CDR3 is CASSLGGQEAFF. The CDR3 DNA follows: TGTGCCAGCAGCTTAGGGGGGCAGGAAGCTTTCTTT.

V usage is TRBV6-6 and J usage is TRBJ2-7; D possibly corresponds to TRBD2 (5 bases). The CDR3 contains 13 residues. The V gene's germline CDR1 is MNHNY and CDR2 SVGAGI (reference sequence). The V and J ends lost 5 bases and 4 bases respectively, with 12 bases between them. The DNA of the CDR3 is TGTGCCAGCAGTGAGGGCTTTAGGTACGAGCAGTACTTC. As protein: CASSEGFRYEQYF.

The rearrangement joins TRBV10-3 to TRBJ2-7; D is unclear. The germline V gene encodes CDR1 ENHRY and CDR2 SYGVKD. The V and J ends lost 4 bases and 6 bases respectively, with 7 bases between them. There are 11 residues in the CDR3. This CDR3 is CAISGESEQYF. The CDR3 coding sequence is TGTGCCATCAGTGGTGAGAGCGAGCAGTACTTC.

V usage is TRBV6-5 and J usage is TRBJ2-7; D perhaps matches TRBD1 (5 bases). Germline V CDR1 and CDR2: MNHEY, SVGAGI. The length of the CDR3 is 13 residues. The V and J ends lost 6 bases and 1 base respectively, with 10 bases between them. CDR3 DNA: TGTGCCAGCAGCTATGGACATTCCTACGAGCAGTACTTC. It yields the protein CASSYGHSYEQYF.

J is TRBJ2-3 and V is TRBV2; 9 nucleotides line up with TRBD2. Germline CDR1 reads SNHLY; CDR2 reads FYNNEI. This CDR3 is 13 amino acids long. Unmatched junction bases numbered 7, after V lost 9 bases and J lost 6 bases. The CDR3 loop is CASSGSYVDTQYF. The CDR3, as DNA: TGTGCCAGTAGCGGGAGCTACGTGGATACGCAGTATTTT.

The J gene is TRBJ1-3, the V gene TRBV19, with 7 positions matching TRBD1. This CDR3 has 16 amino acids. V gave up 5 bases and J gave up 4 bases; unmatched junction bases: 11. Germline V lookup: CDR1 LNHDA, CDR2 SQIVND (reference sequence). CDR3 residues: CASSLGQRTGGNTIYF. The DNA of the CDR3 is TGTGCCAGTAGTCTGGGACAGCGAACGGGGGGAAACACCATATATTTT.

The V and J genes are TRBV12-3 or TRBV12-4 and TRBJ1-4; D gene ambiguous. The CDR3 covers 12 residues. The germline V and J ends were trimmed by 7 bases and 8 bases, with 11 bases remaining between them. This CDR3 reads CASKREEEKLFF. CDR3 in DNA: TGTGCCAGCAAGAGGGAGGAGGAAAAACTGTTTTTT.